The 7 T cell receptor beta chains given below trace back to one sample, sequenced in a study of naive and memory T cell subsets. Reverse transcription of blood and skin TCR RNA was primed at alpha and beta constant regions. One entry per CDR3 protein, called by TCRdb with MiXCR from the UMI-ligation and nested PCR reads. The sample records roughly 18,000 distinct CDR3 sequences, 8% to 10% being singletons. Treatment given: skin biopsy from PPD injection site in Mantoux-positive individual. Input was roughly 1 to 1000 ng of DNase-treated total RNA without cell sorting. Specimen: skin, collected from a tuberculin skin test site. The receptor source for this set is an adult in good health.

The gene calls are TRBV4-3 and TRBJ2-7; unclear D gene. The CDR3 contains 15 residues. The germline V gene has CDR1 LGHNA and CDR2 YSLEER. V shed 0 bases and J shed 3 bases, with 12 bases lying between them. The CDR3: CASSQDRAALYEQYF. CDR3 coding DNA: TGCGCCAGCAGCCAAGATCGGGCAGCCCTCTACGAGCAGTACTTC.

This clonotype was observed many times. The CDR3 is CASSEGGDYGYTF. Written as DNA, the CDR3 is TGTGCCAGCAGTGAAGGCGGGGACTATGGCTACACCTTC. This chain uses TRBV2 with TRBJ1-2, with D unresolved. The germline V and J ends were trimmed by 1 base and 3 bases, with 6 bases remaining between them. This CDR3 is 13 amino acids long. Germline V gives CDR1 SNHLY, CDR2 FYNNEI.

This clonotype appeared many times. The chain joins TRBV2 to TRBJ2-7; D possibly matches TRBD1 or TRBD2 (6 bases each). Germline V lookup: CDR1 SNHLY, CDR2 FYNNEI. The CDR3 has 14 residues. Trimming removed 2 bases at V and 2 bases at J, with 10 bases between. CDR3 DNA: TGTGCCAGCAGTGAAACGGGGGCCCCCTACGAGCAGTACTTC. Protein sequence: CASSETGAPYEQYF.

The chain employs TRBV11-2 and TRBJ1-1, with D hard to call. Germline lookup yields CDR1 SGHAT and CDR2 FQNNGV. The V end was cut by 3 bases, the J end by 0 bases, with 5 bases between. The CDR3 extends over 13 amino acids. CDR3 nucleotides: TGTGCCAGCAGCTTTGACGTGAACACTGAAGCTTTCTTT. Its protein is CASSFDVNTEAFF.

By its share, this clonotype is medium-sized. The J gene is TRBJ2-7, the V gene TRBV29-1; TRBD1 matches at 12 bases. The germline gives CDR1 SQVTM, CDR2 ANQGSEA. This CDR3 contains 13 residues. The V segment lost 7 bases and the J segment 6 bases; nucleotides outside the gene matches: 7. CDR3 residues: CSGGGQGAGEQYF. The DNA for the CDR3 is TGCAGCGGGGGGGGACAGGGGGCTGGCGAGCAGTACTTC.

By share, this clonotype ranks as medium-sized. This chain joins TRBV14 and TRBJ2-3; 9 bases fit TRBD2. CDR3 length: 17 residues. CDR1 and CDR2 from the germline V gene are SGHDN and FVKESK. With V trimmed by 0 bases and J by 2 bases, 6 bases remained unmatched. The CDR3 sequence: CASSQDQLAGHTDTQYF. The DNA for the CDR3 is TGTGCCAGCAGCCAAGACCAACTAGCGGGCCACACAGATACGCAGTATTTT.

Comments on this clonotype: A much larger clonotype is one base distant, so this may be a read error. The genes are TRBV19 and TRBJ2-2, with D perhaps TRBD1 (6 bases). The CDR3 covers 17 residues. Germline CDR1 reads LNHDA; CDR2 reads SQIVND (reference sequence). V was clipped by 4 bases and J by 7 bases, with 22 bases between them. DNA for the CDR3: TGTGCCAGTAGTACCTACAGGGATTTATCAGTATGCGGGGAGCTGTTTTTT. It is translated as CASSTYRDLSVCGELFF.